Given below is one T cell receptor beta chain in context. What it binds is not known. With 60 Vbeta and 13 Jbeta primers, the PCR was carried out. Using immunoSEQ multiplex PCR, the repertoire was profiled, and TCRdb retains in-frame clones only, with some absent. The sample contains some 200,000 clones, over 9.5% of which appear only once. Donors consisted of healthy bone marrow donors. The donors, nominally healthy at sampling, likely had unrecorded immune exposures. The J segment lost 4 bases and the V segment lost 0 bases, leaving 6 bases of the junction unmatched. The CDR3 is 17 amino acids. Germline V gene lookup returns CDR1 SGHDT and CDR2 YYEEEE. This sample is part of a study of cytomegalovirus exposure and HLA in healthy donors. Regarding the study as a whole: Under in vitro conditions, three CMV-associated chains were confirmed as specific for CMV antigens. Cytomegalovirus-associated TCR beta chains were listed, numbering roughly 150.

The chain links TRBV5-6 to TRBJ2-3; the match to TRBD2 covers 12 bases. Source material: PBMCs. This clonotype was obtained from a man between 50 and 59 years old in good health and CMV-seropositive. The CDR3 DNA follows: TGTGCCAGCAGCTTGGGGGCTAGCGGGGGGGCCCCAGATACGCAGTATTTT. Its translation: CASSLGASGGAPDTQYF.